A selection of T cell receptor beta chains follows, all from one sample in a study of cytomegalovirus exposure and HLA in healthy donors. Sequencing used immunoSEQ multiplex PCR; TCRdb keeps in-frame clones, though not all of them. The sample holds about 140,000 clones, about 85% seen once. Sequencing was performed on PBMCs. Source of these receptors: a female donor in good health and CMV-seronegative. The CDR3 runs from the conserved cysteine through the conserved F or W. A D gene is named only where the DNA matches it firmly. Size is omitted from some rows. Given values are once, few, many or a class for expanded clones.

V	D	J	size	CDR3	DNA
TRBV30	NA	TRBJ1-2	once	CAWGKGANYGYTF	TGTGCCTGGGGGAAAGGGGCTAACTATGGCTACACCTTC
TRBV19	NA	TRBJ1-5	once	CASSIVTGSYQPQHF	TGTGCCAGTAGTATAGTCACAGGCAGCTATCAGCCCCAGCATTTT
TRBV13	NA	TRBJ2-3	NA	CASSLGHVTDTQYF	TGTGCCAGCAGCTTAGGACACGTCACAGATACGCAGTATTTT
TRBV6-5	TRBD1	TRBJ1-4	NA	CASSRHRGREEKLFF	TGTGCCAGCAGTCGCCACAGGGGGCGCGAAGAAAAACTGTTTTTT
TRBV2	TRBD2	TRBJ2-3	NA	CASTLTSVDTDTQYF	TGTGCCAGCACTTTGACTAGCGTTGACACAGATACGCAGTATTTT
TRBV5-1	TRBD1	TRBJ2-7	NA	CASSWDSTYEQYF	TGCGCCAGCAGTTGGGACAGTACCTACGAGCAGTACTTC
TRBV4-2	TRBD1	TRBJ1-4	NA	CASSQGVQGAKEKLFF	TGTGCCAGCAGCCAGGGTGTCCAGGGGGCGAAGGAAAAACTGTTTTTT
TRBV7-2	TRBD1	TRBJ1-1	few	CASSWDRMNTEAFF	TGTGCCAGCAGCTGGGACAGAATGAACACTGAAGCTTTCTTT
TRBV7-6	NA	TRBJ2-7	NA	CASSQGRAEQYF	TGTGCCAGCAGCCAAGGGCGGGCCGAGCAGTACTTC
TRBV19	TRBD2	TRBJ2-7	NA	CASSIHSGTINEQYF	TGTGCCAGTAGTATACATTCCGGGACTATCAATGAGCAGTACTTC
TRBV29-1	TRBD1	TRBJ2-1	NA	CSVHGTGGSREQFF	TGCAGCGTGCATGGGACAGGGGGCTCTCGTGAGCAGTTCTTC
TRBV11-2	TRBD1	TRBJ2-7	NA	CASSQEGGAYEQYF	TGTGCCAGCAGCCAGGAAGGGGGCGCGTACGAGCAGTACTTC
TRBV29-1	NA	TRBJ1-1	few	CSVVGLSRGHTEAFF	TGCAGCGTTGTAGGACTTTCCAGAGGTCACACTGAAGCTTTCTTT
TRBV30	TRBD2	TRBJ2-7	NA	CAWGDYTYEQYF	TGTGCCTGGGGGGACTATACCTACGAGCAGTACTTC
TRBV7-2	TRBD2	TRBJ2-5	NA	CASSLTTSGGRETQYF	TGTGCCAGCAGCTTAACGACTAGCGGGGGGAGGGAGACCCAGTACTTC
TRBV4-3	NA	TRBJ1-4	NA	CASSPQGLLEEKLFF	TGCGCCAGCAGCCCCCAGGGACTTTTAGAGGAAAAACTGTTTTTT
TRBV30	NA	TRBJ1-5	NA	CAWSVQSNQPQHF	TGTGCCTGGAGTGTACAGAGCAATCAGCCCCAGCATTTT
TRBV19	TRBD1	TRBJ2-7	NA	CASSGGQGPYEQYF	TGTGCCAGTAGTGGGGGACAGGGCCCCTACGAGCAGTACTTC
TRBV29-1	TRBD2	TRBJ2-7	once	CSVEDQAGRVRYF	TGCAGCGTTGAAGATCAGGCAGGGAGGGTTCGGTACTTC
TRBV6-5	NA	TRBJ2-7	few	CASKENRYYEQYF	TGTGCCAGCAAAGAGAACAGGTACTACGAGCAGTACTTC
TRBV30	TRBD2	TRBJ2-5	NA	CAWRGGLGFMGETQYF	TGTGCCTGGAGGGGCGGACTAGGGTTCATGGGAGAGACCCAGTACTTC
TRBV4-2	TRBD2	TRBJ2-3	NA	CASSQEWLAGMGTDTQYF	TGTGCCAGCAGCCAAGAATGGCTAGCGGGAATGGGCACAGATACGCAGTATTTT
TRBV11-3	TRBD2	TRBJ2-1	NA	CASSLGTSGSDEQFF	TGTGCCAGCAGCTTAGGGACTAGCGGGAGTGATGAGCAGTTCTTC
TRBV5-6	NA	TRBJ2-5	NA	CASSRQDRQETQYF	TGTGCCAGCAGCCGCCAGGACAGACAAGAGACCCAGTACTTC
TRBV5-8	NA	TRBJ1-6	NA	CASSAGQNSPLHF	TGTGCCAGCAGCGCCGGACAGAATTCACCCCTCCACTTT
TRBV11-2	NA	TRBJ1-1	NA	CASSLDIISPFF	TGTGCCAGCAGCTTAGATATAATCAGTCCTTTCTTT
TRBV4-1	TRBD1	TRBJ1-2	NA	CASSPGQGANYGYTF	TGCGCCAGCAGCCCCGGACAGGGGGCGAACTATGGCTACACCTTC
TRBV7-9	TRBD2	TRBJ2-5	NA	CASSLPLRASGSETQYF	TGTGCCAGCAGCTTGCCCCTCCGGGCTAGCGGGAGTGAGACCCAGTACTTC
TRBV7-2	NA	TRBJ2-5	NA	CASSPLSRGMQETQYF	TGTGCCAGCAGCCCCCTCTCGCGGGGTATGCAAGAGACCCAGTACTTC
TRBV28	NA	TRBJ1-2	once	CASSLLDSSNYGYTF	TGTGCCAGCAGTTTATTAGACAGCTCTAACTATGGCTACACCTTC
TRBV7-3	TRBD1	TRBJ2-1	NA	CASSDLGQSYNEQFF	TGTGCCAGCAGCGATCTGGGACAGTCCTACAATGAGCAGTTCTTC
TRBV7-3	NA	TRBJ2-3	once	CASSPRAHTDTQYF	TGTGCCAGCAGCCCGAGGGCCCACACAGATACGCAGTATTTT
TRBV6-1	NA	TRBJ1-1	NA	CASSGRSRTEAFF	TGTGCCAGCAGTGGCAGGTCTCGAACTGAAGCTTTCTTT
TRBV12-5	NA	TRBJ1-1	NA	CASGVPIADRNTEAFF	TGTGCTAGTGGTGTGCCCATAGCCGACAGGAACACTGAAGCTTTCTTT
TRBV30	NA	TRBJ1-4	few	CAWSLVEEKLFF	TGTGCCTGGAGTCTGGTAGAAGAAAAACTGTTTTTT
TRBV4-1	TRBD1	TRBJ1-4	NA	CASSRSGTGGIEKLFF	TGCGCCAGCAGCCGCTCCGGGACAGGGGGAATAGAAAAACTGTTTTTT
TRBV13	TRBD1	TRBJ1-1	few	CASSPGGPRGTFF	TGTGCCAGCAGCCCAGGGGGCCCCAGGGGAACTTTCTTT
TRBV7-9	TRBD1	TRBJ2-7	NA	CASSSRSGGKRDEQYF	TGTGCCAGCAGCTCAAGGTCAGGGGGAAAGAGAGACGAGCAGTACTTC
TRBV7-8	TRBD1	TRBJ2-7	NA	CASRQGLSYEQYF	TGTGCCAGCAGACAGGGGCTGTCCTACGAGCAGTACTTC
TRBV4-1	NA	TRBJ2-7	NA	CASSPRGKYEQYF	TGCGCCAGCAGCCCCAGGGGAAAGTACGAGCAGTACTTC